This T cell receptor (beta chain) was obtained from a study of blood T cell repertoires in COVID-19. This clone showed up just a few times. The CDR3 has 15 amino acids. Germline V gene sequence: CDR1 MDHEN, CDR2 SYDVKM. Trimming cost V 4 bases and J 8 bases; bases outside gene matches: 9. The method was immunoSEQ multiplex PCR; TCRdb's version includes in-frame clones alone and lacks a portion of them. The sample has approximately 180,000 clones; around 90% are singletons. Specimen: peripheral blood. The rearrangement uses TRBV28 and TRBJ2-1; 9 positions match TRBD2. The source of this sequence is a man over 45 with acute or convalescent COVID-19. The CDR3 is CASSSSGEGKDEQFF. The CDR3 coding sequence is TGTGCCAGCAGTTCTAGCGGGGAGGGGAAGGATGAGCAGTTCTTC.